The rows below give T cell receptor beta chains drawn from one sample of a study of regulatory dendritic cells for organ transplantation. The assay was immunoSEQ multiplex PCR, and TCRdb's table has in-frame clones only and misses some. The table has some 35,000 clones, over 80% seen once. Sequenced: naive CD8+ T cells from blood. The receptors shown here come from a human donor in good health. CDR3s include the opening cysteine and the closing phenylalanine or tryptophan. D genes are given only for firm matches. Not every row has a clone size; where given, it reads once, few, many or a size class.

j_call: TRBJ2-5; d_call: TRBD2; v_call: TRBV2; clone_size: NA; cdr3_nt: TGTGCCAGCACCTCCCACGCGAGCGGGAGGCCGGATCAAGAGACCCAGTACTTC; cdr3_aa: CASTSHASGRPDQETQYF
j_call: TRBJ1-2; d_call: NA; v_call: TRBV6-5; clone_size: NA; cdr3_nt: TGTGCCAGCAGTTACTCGCCGGACACGAATGGCTACACCTTC; cdr3_aa: CASSYSPDTNGYTF
j_call: TRBJ2-7; d_call: NA; v_call: TRBV7-9; clone_size: NA; cdr3_nt: TGTGCCAGCAGCCGAAGTATTTACGAGCAGTACTTC; cdr3_aa: CASSRSIYEQYF
j_call: TRBJ1-1; d_call: NA; v_call: TRBV27; clone_size: NA; cdr3_nt: TGTGCCAGCAGTTCCCGTGGGGGTAGGATCACTGAAGCTTTCTTT; cdr3_aa: CASSSRGGRITEAFF
j_call: TRBJ2-7; d_call: NA; v_call: TRBV27; clone_size: once; cdr3_nt: TGTGCCAGCAGTTTCGGGTATTCCTACGAGCAGTACTTC; cdr3_aa: CASSFGYSYEQYF
j_call: TRBJ1-2; d_call: NA; v_call: TRBV5-6; clone_size: NA; cdr3_nt: TGTGCCAGCAGCTCAGGAAGTAACTATGGCTACACCTTC; cdr3_aa: CASSSGSNYGYTF
j_call: TRBJ2-7; d_call: TRBD2; v_call: TRBV28; clone_size: NA; cdr3_nt: TGTGCCAGCAGTTATTTCCTAGCGGGAATGGACGAGCAGTACTTC; cdr3_aa: CASSYFLAGMDEQYF
j_call: TRBJ1-2; d_call: NA; v_call: TRBV4-1; clone_size: NA; cdr3_nt: TGCGCCAGCAGCCAACCGGGGCCGGGACGTGGCTACACCTTC; cdr3_aa: CASSQPGPGRGYTF
j_call: TRBJ2-7; d_call: NA; v_call: TRBV28; clone_size: NA; cdr3_nt: TGTGCCAGCAGCCCCATCGGCTACGAGCAGTACTTC; cdr3_aa: CASSPIGYEQYF
j_call: TRBJ1-2; d_call: NA; v_call: TRBV5-6; clone_size: NA; cdr3_nt: TGTGCCAGCAGCTCAACATCCTTCTTTCGCGGCTACACCTTC; cdr3_aa: CASSSTSFFRGYTF
j_call: TRBJ1-3; d_call: NA; v_call: TRBV11-2; clone_size: NA; cdr3_nt: TGTGCCAGCAGCTACCAGGGCCCGGGGGGCTCTGGAAACACCATATATTTT; cdr3_aa: CASSYQGPGGSGNTIYF
j_call: TRBJ2-7; d_call: TRBD1; v_call: TRBV29-1; clone_size: NA; cdr3_nt: TGCAGCGTATGGGACAGCGGAAAAACCTACGAGCAGTACTTC; cdr3_aa: CSVWDSGKTYEQYF
j_call: TRBJ2-1; d_call: NA; v_call: TRBV5-8; clone_size: NA; cdr3_nt: TGTGCCAGCAGCGCCGACCACGGACAAGGAGGGGGCAATGAGCAGTTCTTC; cdr3_aa: CASSADHGQGGGNEQFF
j_call: TRBJ1-2; d_call: TRBD1; v_call: TRBV4-3; clone_size: NA; cdr3_nt: TGCGCCAGCAGCCAGCTTACAGGGGGAGAGCGCTATGGCTACACCTTC; cdr3_aa: CASSQLTGGERYGYTF
j_call: TRBJ1-1; d_call: NA; v_call: TRBV7-2; clone_size: NA; cdr3_nt: TGTGCCAGCAGCTTAGGAGGGCATAGCATGAACACTGAAGCTTTCTTT; cdr3_aa: CASSLGGHSMNTEAFF
j_call: TRBJ2-3; d_call: NA; v_call: TRBV6-5; clone_size: NA; cdr3_nt: TGTGCCAGCAGTTATAGGGGCGCCACAGATACGCAGTATTTT; cdr3_aa: CASSYRGATDTQYF
j_call: TRBJ2-7; d_call: NA; v_call: TRBV4-1; clone_size: NA; cdr3_nt: TGCGCCAGCAGCCAAGTCGTACCGGACGAGCAGTACTTC; cdr3_aa: CASSQVVPDEQYF
j_call: TRBJ1-1; d_call: NA; v_call: TRBV2; clone_size: once; cdr3_nt: TGTGCCAGCAGTGTGGGCCAGATGGTTGGACTGAACACTGAAGCTTTCTTT; cdr3_aa: CASSVGQMVGLNTEAFF
j_call: TRBJ1-3; d_call: NA; v_call: TRBV11-2; clone_size: NA; cdr3_nt: TGTGCCAGTGGGGTTACTGGAAACACCATATATTTT; cdr3_aa: CASGVTGNTIYF
j_call: TRBJ2-1; d_call: NA; v_call: TRBV27; clone_size: NA; cdr3_nt: TGTGCCAGCAGTTCGTCCCATGAGCAGTTCTTC; cdr3_aa: CASSSSHEQFF
j_call: TRBJ2-7; d_call: NA; v_call: TRBV29-1; clone_size: once; cdr3_nt: TGCAGCGTTGAAGGGGTTAGCAACTACGAGCAGTACTTC; cdr3_aa: CSVEGVSNYEQYF
j_call: TRBJ2-5; d_call: NA; v_call: TRBV4-3; clone_size: NA; cdr3_nt: TGCGCCAGCAGCCAAGACCCTGGACTCGGCAAAGAGACCCAGTACTTC; cdr3_aa: CASSQDPGLGKETQYF
j_call: TRBJ2-6; d_call: NA; v_call: TRBV29-1; clone_size: NA; cdr3_nt: TGCAGCGTTGACATGCGGGCAGGGAGATCTGGGGCCAACGTCCTGACTTTC; cdr3_aa: CSVDMRAGRSGANVLTF
j_call: TRBJ2-4; d_call: NA; v_call: TRBV15; clone_size: NA; cdr3_nt: TGTGCCACCAGCAGAGATGACATTCAGTACTTC; cdr3_aa: CATSRDDIQYF
j_call: TRBJ2-1; d_call: NA; v_call: TRBV7-2; clone_size: NA; cdr3_nt: TGTGCCAGCAGGTACTCAGAGGGGTGGCCCTACAATGAGCAGTTCTTC; cdr3_aa: CASRYSEGWPYNEQFF
j_call: TRBJ1-1; d_call: TRBD1; v_call: TRBV5-6; clone_size: NA; cdr3_nt: TGTGCCAGCAGCTCAACACAGGGGACTGAAGCTTTCTTT; cdr3_aa: CASSSTQGTEAFF
j_call: TRBJ2-1; d_call: TRBD2; v_call: TRBV27; clone_size: NA; cdr3_nt: TGTGCCAGCAGTAAGGGACTAGCGGGAGCGGACGGTGAGCAGTTCTTC; cdr3_aa: CASSKGLAGADGEQFF
j_call: TRBJ2-5; d_call: NA; v_call: TRBV6-1; clone_size: NA; cdr3_nt: TGTGCCAGCAGCGGAGGAAGGGAGACCCAGTACTTC; cdr3_aa: CASSGGRETQYF
j_call: TRBJ2-1; d_call: NA; v_call: TRBV7-9; clone_size: NA; cdr3_nt: TGTGCCAGCAGCTTAGACCTGACCTCCAATGAGCAGTTCTTC; cdr3_aa: CASSLDLTSNEQFF
j_call: TRBJ1-1; d_call: NA; v_call: TRBV5-4; clone_size: NA; cdr3_nt: TGTGCCAGCAGCTCGTTCGGGGGCTCGACTGAAGCTTTCTTT; cdr3_aa: CASSSFGGSTEAFF
j_call: TRBJ1-5; d_call: NA; v_call: TRBV27; clone_size: NA; cdr3_nt: TGTGCCAGCAGCCCCGATCAGGGGTTCAGCAATCAGCCCCAGCATTTT; cdr3_aa: CASSPDQGFSNQPQHF
j_call: TRBJ1-2; d_call: NA; v_call: TRBV29-1; clone_size: NA; cdr3_nt: TGCAGCGTTGAAACCCCACAGGTACCTTATGGCTACACCTTC; cdr3_aa: CSVETPQVPYGYTF
j_call: TRBJ1-2; d_call: NA; v_call: TRBV2; clone_size: NA; cdr3_nt: TGTGCCAGCATGAGACACTCTAACTATGGCTACACCTTC; cdr3_aa: CASMRHSNYGYTF
j_call: TRBJ2-7; d_call: NA; v_call: TRBV19; clone_size: few; cdr3_nt: TGTGCCAGTAGTGCCTTAATAGGACAGTACGAGCAGTACTTC; cdr3_aa: CASSALIGQYEQYF
j_call: TRBJ1-1; d_call: NA; v_call: TRBV10-3; clone_size: NA; cdr3_nt: TGTGCCATCAATTCAGGGCAGGGGTCCACTGAAGCTTTCTTT; cdr3_aa: CAINSGQGSTEAFF
j_call: TRBJ1-2; d_call: TRBD1; v_call: TRBV27; clone_size: NA; cdr3_nt: TGTGCCAGCAGTTCACGACAGGGCCTCTATGGCTACACCTTC; cdr3_aa: CASSSRQGLYGYTF
j_call: TRBJ1-1; d_call: NA; v_call: TRBV6-1; clone_size: few; cdr3_nt: TGTGCCAGCAGTGAAACTGGTTTGAACACTGAAGCTTTCTTT; cdr3_aa: CASSETGLNTEAFF
j_call: TRBJ2-2; d_call: NA; v_call: TRBV30; clone_size: NA; cdr3_nt: TGTGCCTGGAGTGTACTCGGATTGAACACCGGGGAGCTGTTTTTT; cdr3_aa: CAWSVLGLNTGELFF
j_call: TRBJ2-7; d_call: NA; v_call: TRBV7-9; clone_size: NA; cdr3_nt: TGTGCCAGCAGCTTAGTTGGGGGCTCCTACGAGCAGTACTTC; cdr3_aa: CASSLVGGSYEQYF
j_call: TRBJ1-2; d_call: NA; v_call: TRBV9; clone_size: NA; cdr3_nt: TGTGCCAGCAGCGTTAATGGGGATGGCTACACCTTC; cdr3_aa: CASSVNGDGYTF
j_call: TRBJ1-1; d_call: NA; v_call: TRBV28; clone_size: few; cdr3_nt: TGTGCCAGCAGTTTATCTGGGACTGAAGCTTTCTTT; cdr3_aa: CASSLSGTEAFF
j_call: TRBJ2-7; d_call: NA; v_call: TRBV27; clone_size: NA; cdr3_nt: TGTGCCAGCAGTTTATCCGTCTATACCTCCTACGAGCAGTACTTC; cdr3_aa: CASSLSVYTSYEQYF
j_call: TRBJ2-1; d_call: NA; v_call: TRBV10-2; clone_size: NA; cdr3_nt: TGCGCCACCCTGGGGGGTAATGAGCAGTTCTTC; cdr3_aa: CATLGGNEQFF
j_call: TRBJ2-7; d_call: NA; v_call: TRBV7-9; clone_size: NA; cdr3_nt: TGTGCCAGCAGCTTAGGGATATCATCCAGCGAGCAGTACTTC; cdr3_aa: CASSLGISSSEQYF
j_call: TRBJ1-2; d_call: NA; v_call: TRBV7-8; clone_size: few; cdr3_nt: TGTGCCAGCAGCTTAATAGCCGGCTCGGCCTATGGCTACACCTTC; cdr3_aa: CASSLIAGSAYGYTF
j_call: TRBJ2-1; d_call: NA; v_call: TRBV4-2; clone_size: NA; cdr3_nt: TGTGCCAGCAGCCAAGATCTGAATGAGCAGTTCTTC; cdr3_aa: CASSQDLNEQFF